The 7 T cell receptor beta chains below all came from one sample that was sequenced in a study of blood T cells in healthy people across ages. Next came a second PCR, run for roughly 6 to 11 cycles, which used a sample-barcoded 5' primer along with a J-beta primer mix. One entry per CDR3 protein, called by TCRdb with MiXCR from the 5' RACE reads. The sample shows approximately 400,000 distinct CDR3 sequences, about 49% of them seen only once. Sequencing was done on a sample of blood. The receptors come from a man aged 60 to 69 in good health.

The J gene is TRBJ2-3, the V gene TRBV3-1; D is undetermined. Germline values: CDR1 LGHDT, CDR2 YNNKEL (reference sequence). The CDR3 has 15 residues. Trimming took 2 bases from V and 2 from J, leaving 11 bases between them. The CDR3 DNA sequence: TGTGCCAGCAGCCAAAGGCTGGGATACACAGATACGCAGTATTTT. It translates to CASSQRLGYTDTQYF.

Concerning this clonotype: The junction does not match germline at one end; this may be a read error. V usage is TRBV11-2 and J usage is TRBJ2-1; 9 positions match TRBD1. The length of the CDR3 is 17 residues. Germline V gene data show CDR1 as SGHAT and CDR2 as FQNNGV. CDR3 in DNA: TGTACCAGCAGCTTAGCCCTACCGGGACAGGGATACAATGAGCAGTTCTTC. Its protein product is CTSSLALPGQGYNEQFF.

The V and J genes are TRBV6-6 and TRBJ2-5; the D is unclear. The closer fit of TRBJ2-7 to the DNA end suggests the J call may be wrong. This CDR3 comprises 11 residues. Germline CDR1 is MNHNY and CDR2 is SVGAGI (reference sequence). As DNA, the CDR3 is TGTGCCAGCAGTCAGACGTCCGAGCAGTACTTC. As protein: CASSQTSEQYF.

V gene TRBV2 combines with J gene TRBJ1-2; D call uncertain. Germline values: CDR1 SNHLY, CDR2 FYNNEI. Trimming removed 3 bases at V and 5 bases at J, with 16 bases between. The length of the CDR3 is 15 residues. This chain's CDR3 is CASSESRGSLYGYTF. The CDR3 DNA reads TGTGCCAGCAGTGAGTCTCGAGGCAGCCTGTATGGCTACACCTTC. Full variable domain (outside the CDR3, taken from reference TRBV2 and TRBJ1-2): EPEVTQTPSHQVTQMGQEVILRCVPISNHLYFYWYRQILGQKVEFLVSFYNNEISEKSEIFDDQFSVERPDGSNFTLKIRSTKLEDSAMYFCASSESRGSLYGYTFGSGTRLTVV.

The chain uses TRBV28 and TRBJ1-2, with 7 bases identical to TRBD1. Unmatched junction bases numbered 3, after V lost 1 base and J lost 4 bases. Germline V gene lookup returns CDR1 MDHEN and CDR2 SYDVKM. This CDR3 comprises 14 residues. CDR3 sequence reads: CASSLSGTVYGYTF. The CDR3, as DNA: TGTGCCAGCAGTTTATCCGGGACAGTCTATGGCTACACCTTC.

The chain carries TRBV6-5 and TRBJ1-1; D not resolved. The V end was cut by 2 bases, the J end by 4 bases, with 17 bases between. This CDR3 has 16 amino acids. Germline V gene sequence: CDR1 MNHEY, CDR2 SVGAGI. The chain's CDR3 is CASSYSSAGLVTEAFF. In DNA form, the CDR3 reads TGTGCCAGCAGTTACAGTTCAGCCGGGTTGGTCACTGAAGCTTTCTTT.

The J gene is TRBJ2-3, the V gene TRBV4-1, with D possibly TRBD1 on 6 matching bases. The germline CDR1 and CDR2 sequences are MGHRA and YSYEKL. The CDR3 has 14 residues. V was trimmed by 4 bases and J by 6 bases, leaving 14 bases between them. The CDR3 DNA is TGCGCCAGCAGCCCCGAGGGGGTTTATGATACGCAGTATTTT. The encoded protein is CASSPEGVYDTQYF.